The rows below give T cell receptor beta chains drawn from one sample of a study of identical twins. MiXCR was run by TCRdb on the 5' RACE reads, yielding one entry per CDR3 protein. The sample holds a few hundred thousand distinct CDR3 sequences; 12% to 15% are singletons and the top ten take 0.35% to 0.45%. This same sample was also part of a study on yellow fever vaccine responses in identical twins.

Material for sequencing was CD4+ T cells sorted from blood. These TCRs come from a woman between 18 and 29 years old in good health. Both conserved end residues are part of each CDR3. The D gene is left open where the match is weak. Clone size, where shown, is once, few, many, or a class for clones that have expanded.

d_call j_call clone_size v_call cdr3_nt cdr3_aa
- TRBJ2-3 - TRBV12-3/TRBV12-4 TGTGCCAGCAGACCACAGGAAACTAGCACAGATACGCAGTATTTT CASRPQETSTDTQYF
- TRBJ1-6 - TRBV12-3/TRBV12-4 TGTGCCAGCAGTTCAACAGGGAACAATAATTCACCCCTCCACTTT CASSSTGNNNSPLHF
- TRBJ2-5 - TRBV6-2/TRBV6-3 TGTGCCAGCAGGGGCGGGATGGAAGAGACCCAGTACTTC CASRGGMEETQYF
TRBD1 TRBJ2-7 - TRBV4-2 TGTGCCAGCAGCCAAGGAGGGGGCGCCTACGAGCAGTACTTC CASSQGGGAYEQYF
TRBD1 TRBJ2-1 - TRBV5-1 TGCGCCAGCAGCTTGGGTTGGACAGGGACAAACAATGAGCAGTTCTTC CASSLGWTGTNNEQFF
TRBD1 TRBJ1-4 few TRBV10-2 TGCGCCAGCAAAGGACAGGGTGGGGGTGAAAAACTGTTTTTT CASKGQGGGEKLFF
- TRBJ1-2 few TRBV3-1 TGTGCCAGCAGCCAAGGACGAGATAACTATGGCTACACCTTC CASSQGRDNYGYTF
- TRBJ2-1 few TRBV7-2 TGTGCCAGCAGCTTAACTCGTCTAGCGATATACAATGAGCAGTTCTTC CASSLTRLAIYNEQFF
- TRBJ1-1 many TRBV20-1 TGCAGAGCGGACCGGGGCACTGAAGCTTTCTTT CRADRGTEAFF
- TRBJ2-1 - TRBV7-2 TGTGCCAGCAGCTTAGTCGTCTCCTTGGGCCCCTACAATGAGCAGTTCTTC CASSLVVSLGPYNEQFF
- TRBJ1-2 - TRBV20-1 TGCAGTGCTCCCGACAGCTCCTATGGCTACACCTTC CSAPDSSYGYTF
- TRBJ1-5 few TRBV12-3/TRBV12-4 TGTGCCAGCAGTTTGGGTTTAGGTCAGCCCCAGCATTTT CASSLGLGQPQHF
- TRBJ2-1 - TRBV12-3/TRBV12-4 TGTGCCAGCAGTTTATTTTCCGATCGGAATGAGCAGTTCTTC CASSLFSDRNEQFF
TRBD1 TRBJ2-6 few TRBV5-1 TGCGCCAGCAGCGCAAAACAGGGGGCCCTCTCTGGGGCCAACGTCCTGACTTTC CASSAKQGALSGANVLTF
- TRBJ2-3 - TRBV12-3/TRBV12-4 TGTGCCAGCAGTTTAGGGAGCGGACGGCAGTATTTT CASSLGSGRQYF
- TRBJ1-1 few TRBV2 TGTGCCAGCAGTGAAGACGGAGCCTTTTTCACTGAAGCTTTCTTT CASSEDGAFFTEAFF
- TRBJ2-5 many TRBV7-2 TGTGCCAGCAGCCCACAAGGGCTAGGAGAGACCCAGTACTTC CASSPQGLGETQYF
TRBD2 TRBJ2-1 few TRBV6-2/TRBV6-3 TGTGCCAGCAGTTCCCCCCACCGAGGTAGCGGGGGCAGCTCCTACAATGAGCAGTTCTTC CASSSPHRGSGGSSYNEQFF
- TRBJ2-7 few TRBV20-1 TGCAGTGCTAGAGATCTTGCGCGGGACTCCTATTACTACGAGCAGTACTTC CSARDLARDSYYYEQYF
TRBD2 TRBJ2-5 - TRBV11-2 TGTGCCAGCAGCTCGTACCGGACTAGCGGGGGCCAAGAGACCCAGTACTTC CASSSYRTSGGQETQYF